This T cell receptor beta chain was sequenced for a study of neurological immune-mediated disorders. Study-level results: None of the CDR3 amino acid sequences of expanded clones recurred across subjects, suggesting private repertoires in all groups.

The ends were cut back, 0 bases at V and 9 bases at J, with 15 bases in the middle. The CDR3 consists of 14 residues. Per the germline V gene, CDR1 is SGHRS and CDR2 is YFSETQ. Sorted libraries used some 920,000 CD4+ or CD8+ T cells. cDNA was made by 5'RACE with 10-nucleotide random UMIs. Every sequencing run produced over 180 million TCR-beta sequences, and the sequences from any one run covered 15-18 subjects. TCRdb called the 5' RACE reads again in MiXCR, with one record for every CDR3 protein. The repertoire consists of under 50,000 distinct CDR3 sequences, with around 10% occurring once and the leading ten covering 3% to 4.5%. Details on this clonotype: Its antigen is still unknown.

The sequenced material came from CD4+ T cells from blood. The sequence was obtained from a woman aged 25 to 45 with HTLV-1-associated myelopathy (HAM/TSP). J is TRBJ1-1 and V is TRBV5-1, with TRBD1 as a possible D gene (6 bases). CDR3 sequence reads: CASSLEAGDNKAFF. The DNA for the CDR3 is TGCGCCAGCAGCTTGGAAGCGGGGGACAATAAAGCTTTCTTT. The variable domain in full, completed from reference TRBV5-1 and TRBJ1-1, reads KAGVTQTPRYLIKTRGQQVTLSCSPISGHRSVSWYQQTPGQGLQFLFEYFSETQRNKGNFPGRFSGRQFSNSRSEMNVSTLELGDSALYLCASSLEAGDNKAFFGQGTRLTVV.